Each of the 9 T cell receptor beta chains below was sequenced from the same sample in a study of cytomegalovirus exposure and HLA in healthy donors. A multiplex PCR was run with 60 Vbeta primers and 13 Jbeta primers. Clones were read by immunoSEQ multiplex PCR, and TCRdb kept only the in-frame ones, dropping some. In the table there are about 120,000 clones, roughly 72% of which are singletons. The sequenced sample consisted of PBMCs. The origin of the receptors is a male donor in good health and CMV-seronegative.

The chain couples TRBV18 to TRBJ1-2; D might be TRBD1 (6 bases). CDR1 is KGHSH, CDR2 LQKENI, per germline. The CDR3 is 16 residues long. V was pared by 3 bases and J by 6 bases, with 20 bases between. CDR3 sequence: CASSPSFWGLANGYTF. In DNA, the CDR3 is TGTGCCAGCTCACCGAGTTTCTGGGGGCTGGCGAATGGCTACACCTTC.

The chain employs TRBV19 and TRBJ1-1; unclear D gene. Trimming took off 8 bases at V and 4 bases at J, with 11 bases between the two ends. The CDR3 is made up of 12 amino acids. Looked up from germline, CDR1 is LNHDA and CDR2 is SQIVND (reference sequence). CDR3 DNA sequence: TGTGCCAGTCACCAGGTAGGCACTGAAGCTTTCTTT. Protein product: CASHQVGTEAFF.

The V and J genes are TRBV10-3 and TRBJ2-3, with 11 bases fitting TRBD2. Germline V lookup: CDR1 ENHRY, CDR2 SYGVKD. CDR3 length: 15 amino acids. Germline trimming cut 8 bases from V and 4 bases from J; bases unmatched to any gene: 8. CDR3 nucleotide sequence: TGTGCCATCCACCCCACTAGCGGGAGCCCAGATACGCAGTATTTT. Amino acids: CAIHPTSGSPDTQYF.

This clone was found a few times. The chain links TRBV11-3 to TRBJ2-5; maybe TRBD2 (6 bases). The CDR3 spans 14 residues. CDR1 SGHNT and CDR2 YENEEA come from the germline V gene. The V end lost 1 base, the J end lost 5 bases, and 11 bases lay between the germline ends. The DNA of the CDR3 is TGTGCCAGCAGCTTAGGGGGGGAATTGGAGACCCAGTACTTC. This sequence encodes CASSLGGELETQYF.

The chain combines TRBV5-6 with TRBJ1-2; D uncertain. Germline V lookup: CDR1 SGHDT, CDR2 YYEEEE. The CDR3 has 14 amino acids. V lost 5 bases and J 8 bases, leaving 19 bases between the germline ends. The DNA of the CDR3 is TGTGCCAGCAGTGGACGGGCCATAACGGGGGGCTACACCTTC. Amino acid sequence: CASSGRAITGGYTF.

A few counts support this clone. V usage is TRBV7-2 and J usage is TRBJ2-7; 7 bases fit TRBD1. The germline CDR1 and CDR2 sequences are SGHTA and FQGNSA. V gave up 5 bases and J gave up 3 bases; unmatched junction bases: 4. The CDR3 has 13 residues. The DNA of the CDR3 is TGTGCCAGCAGCCAGGGACAGATCTACGAGCAGTACTTC. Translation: CASSQGQIYEQYF.

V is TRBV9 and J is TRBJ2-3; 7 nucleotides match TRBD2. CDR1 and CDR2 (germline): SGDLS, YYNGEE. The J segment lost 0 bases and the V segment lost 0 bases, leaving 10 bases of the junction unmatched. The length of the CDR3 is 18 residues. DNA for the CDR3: TGTGCCAGCAGCGTAGGGAACTCCGGGACTACGAGCACAGATACGCAGTATTTT. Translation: CASSVGNSGTTSTDTQYF. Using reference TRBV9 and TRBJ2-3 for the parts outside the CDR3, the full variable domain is DSGVTQTPKHLITATGQRVTLRCSPRSGDLSVYWYQQSLDQGLQFLIQYYNGEERAKGNILERFSAQQFPDLHSELNLSSLELGDSALYFCASSVGNSGTTSTDTQYFGPGTRLTVL.

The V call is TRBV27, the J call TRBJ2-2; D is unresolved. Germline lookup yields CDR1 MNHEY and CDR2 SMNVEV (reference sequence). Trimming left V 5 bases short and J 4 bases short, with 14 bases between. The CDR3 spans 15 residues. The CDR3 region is CASSEMYSGTGELFF. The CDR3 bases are TGTGCCAGCAGTGAGATGTACAGTGGCACCGGGGAGCTGTTTTTT.

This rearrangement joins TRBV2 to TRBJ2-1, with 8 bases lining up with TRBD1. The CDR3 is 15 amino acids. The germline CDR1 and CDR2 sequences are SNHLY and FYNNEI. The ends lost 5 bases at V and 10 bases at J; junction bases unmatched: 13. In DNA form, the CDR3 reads TGTGCCAGCAGTCGTGGACAGGGCATGAGCAGCGAGCAGTTCTTC. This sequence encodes CASSRGQGMSSEQFF. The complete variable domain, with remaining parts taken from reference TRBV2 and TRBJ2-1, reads EPEVTQTPSHQVTQMGQEVILRCVPISNHLYFYWYRQILGQKVEFLVSFYNNEISEKSEIFDDQFSVERPDGSNFTLKIRSTKLEDSAMYFCASSRGQGMSSEQFFGPGTRLTVL.